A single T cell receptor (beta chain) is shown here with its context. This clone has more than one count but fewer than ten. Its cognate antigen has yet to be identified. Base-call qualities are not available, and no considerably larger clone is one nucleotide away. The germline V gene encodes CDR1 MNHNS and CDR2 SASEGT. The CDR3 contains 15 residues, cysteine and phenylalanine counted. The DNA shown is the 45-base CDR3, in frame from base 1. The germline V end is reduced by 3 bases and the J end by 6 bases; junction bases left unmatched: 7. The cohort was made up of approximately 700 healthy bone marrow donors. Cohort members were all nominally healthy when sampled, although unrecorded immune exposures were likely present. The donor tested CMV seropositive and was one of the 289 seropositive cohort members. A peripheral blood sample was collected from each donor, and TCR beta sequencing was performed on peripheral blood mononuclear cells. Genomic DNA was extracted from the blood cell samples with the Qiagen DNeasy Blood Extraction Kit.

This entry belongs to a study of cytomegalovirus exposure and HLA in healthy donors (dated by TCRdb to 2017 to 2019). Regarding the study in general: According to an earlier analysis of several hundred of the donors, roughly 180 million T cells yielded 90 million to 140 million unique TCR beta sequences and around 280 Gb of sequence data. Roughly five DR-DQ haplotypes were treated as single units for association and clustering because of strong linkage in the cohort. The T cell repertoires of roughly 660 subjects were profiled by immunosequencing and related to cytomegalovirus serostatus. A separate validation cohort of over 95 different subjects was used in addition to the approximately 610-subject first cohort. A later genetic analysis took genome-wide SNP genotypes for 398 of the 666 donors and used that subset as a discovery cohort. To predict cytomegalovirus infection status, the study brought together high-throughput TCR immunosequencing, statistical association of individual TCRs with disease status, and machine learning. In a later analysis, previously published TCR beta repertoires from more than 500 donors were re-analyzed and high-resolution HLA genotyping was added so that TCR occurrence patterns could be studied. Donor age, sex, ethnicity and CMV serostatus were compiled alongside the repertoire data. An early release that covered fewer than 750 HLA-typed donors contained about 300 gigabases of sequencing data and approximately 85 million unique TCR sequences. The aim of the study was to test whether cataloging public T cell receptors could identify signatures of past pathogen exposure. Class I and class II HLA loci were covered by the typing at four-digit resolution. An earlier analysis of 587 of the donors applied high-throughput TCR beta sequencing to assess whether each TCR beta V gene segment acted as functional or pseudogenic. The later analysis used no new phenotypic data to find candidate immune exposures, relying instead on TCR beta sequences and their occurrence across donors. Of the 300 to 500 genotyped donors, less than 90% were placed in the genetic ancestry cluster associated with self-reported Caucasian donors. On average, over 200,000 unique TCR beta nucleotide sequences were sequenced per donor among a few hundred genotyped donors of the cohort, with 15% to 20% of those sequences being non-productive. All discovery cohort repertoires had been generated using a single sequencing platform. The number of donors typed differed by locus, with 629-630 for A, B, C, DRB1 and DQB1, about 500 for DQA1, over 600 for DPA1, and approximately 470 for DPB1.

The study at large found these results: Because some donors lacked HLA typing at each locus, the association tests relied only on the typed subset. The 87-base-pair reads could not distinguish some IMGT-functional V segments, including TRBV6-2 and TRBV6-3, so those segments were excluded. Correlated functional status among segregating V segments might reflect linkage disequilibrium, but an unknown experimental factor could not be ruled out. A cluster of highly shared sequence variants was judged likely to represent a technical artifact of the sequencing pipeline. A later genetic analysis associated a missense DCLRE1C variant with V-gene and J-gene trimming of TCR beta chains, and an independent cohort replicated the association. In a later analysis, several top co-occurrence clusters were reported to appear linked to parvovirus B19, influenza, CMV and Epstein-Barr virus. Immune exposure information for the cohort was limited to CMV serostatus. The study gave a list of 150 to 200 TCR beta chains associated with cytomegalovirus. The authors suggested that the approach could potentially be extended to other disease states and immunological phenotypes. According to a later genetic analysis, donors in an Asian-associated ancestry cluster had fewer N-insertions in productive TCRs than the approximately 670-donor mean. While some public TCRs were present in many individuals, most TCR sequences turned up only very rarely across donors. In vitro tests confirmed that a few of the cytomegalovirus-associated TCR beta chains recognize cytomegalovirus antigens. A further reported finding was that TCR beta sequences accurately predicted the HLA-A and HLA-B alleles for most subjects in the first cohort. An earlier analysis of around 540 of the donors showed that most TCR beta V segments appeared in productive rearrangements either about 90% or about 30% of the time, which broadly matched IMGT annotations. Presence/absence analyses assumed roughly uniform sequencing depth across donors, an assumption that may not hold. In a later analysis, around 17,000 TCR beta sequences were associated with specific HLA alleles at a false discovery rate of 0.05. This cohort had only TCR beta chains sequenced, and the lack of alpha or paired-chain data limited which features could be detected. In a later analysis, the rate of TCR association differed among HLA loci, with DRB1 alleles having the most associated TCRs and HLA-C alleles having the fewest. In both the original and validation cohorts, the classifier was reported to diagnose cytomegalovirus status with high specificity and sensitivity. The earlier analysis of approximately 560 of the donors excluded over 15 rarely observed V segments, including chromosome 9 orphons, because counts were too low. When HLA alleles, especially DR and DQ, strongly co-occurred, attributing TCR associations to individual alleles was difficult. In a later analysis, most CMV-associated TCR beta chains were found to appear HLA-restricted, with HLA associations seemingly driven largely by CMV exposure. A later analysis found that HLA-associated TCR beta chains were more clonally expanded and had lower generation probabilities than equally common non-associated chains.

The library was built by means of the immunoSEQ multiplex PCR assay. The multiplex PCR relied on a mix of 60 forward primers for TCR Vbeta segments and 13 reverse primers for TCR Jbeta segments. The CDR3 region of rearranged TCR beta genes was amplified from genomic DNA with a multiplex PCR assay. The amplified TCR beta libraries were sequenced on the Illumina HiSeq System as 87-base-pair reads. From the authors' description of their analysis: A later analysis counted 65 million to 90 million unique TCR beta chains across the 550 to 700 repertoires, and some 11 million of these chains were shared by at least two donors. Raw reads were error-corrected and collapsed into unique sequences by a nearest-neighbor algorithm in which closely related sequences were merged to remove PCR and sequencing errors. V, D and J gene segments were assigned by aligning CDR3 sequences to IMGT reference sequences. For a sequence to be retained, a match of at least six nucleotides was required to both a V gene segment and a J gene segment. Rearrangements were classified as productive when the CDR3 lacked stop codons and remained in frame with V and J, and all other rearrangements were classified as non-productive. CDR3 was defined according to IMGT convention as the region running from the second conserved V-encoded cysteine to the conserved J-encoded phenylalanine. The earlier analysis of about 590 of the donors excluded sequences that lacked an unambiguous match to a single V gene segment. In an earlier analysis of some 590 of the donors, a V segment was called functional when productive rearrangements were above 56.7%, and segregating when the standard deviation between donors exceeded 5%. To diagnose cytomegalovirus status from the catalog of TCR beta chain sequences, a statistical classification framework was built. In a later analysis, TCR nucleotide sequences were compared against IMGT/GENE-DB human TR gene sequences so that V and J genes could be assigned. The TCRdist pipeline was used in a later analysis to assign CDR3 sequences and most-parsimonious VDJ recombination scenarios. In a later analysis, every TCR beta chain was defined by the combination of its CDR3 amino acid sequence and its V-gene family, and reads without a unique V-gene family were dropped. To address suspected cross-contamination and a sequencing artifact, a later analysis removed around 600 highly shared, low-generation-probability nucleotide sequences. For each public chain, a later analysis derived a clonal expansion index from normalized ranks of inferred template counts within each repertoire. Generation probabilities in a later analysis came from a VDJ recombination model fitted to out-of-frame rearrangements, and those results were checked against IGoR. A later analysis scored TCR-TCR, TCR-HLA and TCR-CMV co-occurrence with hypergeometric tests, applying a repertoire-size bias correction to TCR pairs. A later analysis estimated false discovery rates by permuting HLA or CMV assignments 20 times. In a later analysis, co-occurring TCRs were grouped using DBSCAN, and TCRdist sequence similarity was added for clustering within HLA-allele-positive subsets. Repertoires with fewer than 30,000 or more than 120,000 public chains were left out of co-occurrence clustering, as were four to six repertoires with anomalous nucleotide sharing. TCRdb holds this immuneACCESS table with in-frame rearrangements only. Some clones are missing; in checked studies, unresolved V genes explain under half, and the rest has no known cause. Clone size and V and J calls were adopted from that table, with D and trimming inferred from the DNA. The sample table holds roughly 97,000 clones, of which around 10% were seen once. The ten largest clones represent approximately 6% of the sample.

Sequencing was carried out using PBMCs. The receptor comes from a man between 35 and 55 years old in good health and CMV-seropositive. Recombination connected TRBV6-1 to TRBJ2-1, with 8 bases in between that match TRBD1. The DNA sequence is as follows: TGTGCCAGCAGTGAGGGGACAGGCCCTACCAATGAGCAGTTCTTC. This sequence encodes CASSEGTGPTNEQFF.